This TCR beta chain was obtained from a study of blood T cell repertoires in COVID-19 (TCRdb year 2020). Regarding the complete study: Samples covering the acute and convalescent phases of COVID-19 were provided by collaborators in the United States, Italy and Spain. The material from the prospective study consisted of cDNA or gDNA derived from T cells, B-cell-depleted T cells, or PBMCs. The dataset comprised deeply sampled blood TCRbeta repertoires from subjects exposed to, actively infected with, or recovered from COVID-19. The repertoires were made available in a free public database intended to serve as a resource for research on the immune response to SARS-CoV-2. The samples were drawn from the first 160 participants of the ongoing ImmuneRACE study and from 950 to 1,500 subjects provided by 6 global collaborators. A de-identified subject ID, COVID-19 status, age in years and sex were almost always included in the sample metadata. Where available, HLA class I and class II types were obtained from metadata supplied by the sample provider rather than from assay-based typing. Study-wide findings and limitations: The quantity of clinical and demographic metadata differed by source and by participant and was supplied without curation.

V is pared back by 3 bases and J by 2 bases, with 9 bases lying between the germline termini. CDR1 and CDR2 are drawn from the germline V gene: LGHNA, YSLEER. Its CDR3 holds 14 amino acids, cysteine through phenylalanine. Of all the DNA, just the CDR3 is kept, 42 bases in frame from base 1. TCRbeta CDR3 regions were amplified from genomic DNA using the immunoSEQ Assay, a bias-controlled multiplex PCR. On the study's bioinformatics: Within the assay, amplification of reference gene primers was used to estimate how many nucleated cells each sample contained. Sequence reads were collapsed and filtered to measure the absolute abundance of every unique TCRbeta CDR3 rearrangement. For each sample, productive Simpson clonality was calculated as the square root of Simpson's diversity index over productive rearrangements. Held by TCRdb, this immuneACCESS table contains in-frame sequences only and omits some clones. Under half of the omission traces to an unresolved V gene where checked; the cause of the rest is unknown. V and J calls and clone size follow that table, whereas D and trimming were derived from the DNA. In all, the sample holds under 150,000 clones, and 80% to 90% of those were seen once. About 2.5% of the sample belongs to the ten largest clones.

In the prospective study, participants were roughly 18 to 100 years old, resided in about two dozen geographic areas of the United States, and were enrolled through a virtual design. To assign participants to cohorts, the prospective study relied on clinical history that participants themselves reported in a screening survey and a study questionnaire. For ImmuneRACE Cohort 3, a participant was defined as recovered based on two consecutive negative NP/OP PCR tests, clearance by a healthcare professional, or resolution of symptoms. In the prospective study, whole blood, serum and a nasopharyngeal or oropharyngeal swab were collected from each participant by mobile phlebotomists. Over a roughly 2-month period, participants in the prospective study had the option of providing additional blood draws and questionnaires. Before DNA extraction, blood samples from the prospective study were shipped at room temperature or frozen.

Of note for this clone: There is no known antigen for this receptor. No much larger clone is present one base from it, and per-base qualities are unavailable.

The chain joins TRBV4-3 to TRBJ2-3; perhaps TRBD2 is the D gene, with 6 bases matching. Sequenced material: PBMCs or T cells enriched from blood (not recorded which). This TCR derives from a woman in her forties or fifties who had recovered from COVID-19. The DNA sequence is given as TGCGCCAGCAGCCACCGGGGGATCACAGATACGCAGTATTTT. Its protein reads: CASSHRGITDTQYF.